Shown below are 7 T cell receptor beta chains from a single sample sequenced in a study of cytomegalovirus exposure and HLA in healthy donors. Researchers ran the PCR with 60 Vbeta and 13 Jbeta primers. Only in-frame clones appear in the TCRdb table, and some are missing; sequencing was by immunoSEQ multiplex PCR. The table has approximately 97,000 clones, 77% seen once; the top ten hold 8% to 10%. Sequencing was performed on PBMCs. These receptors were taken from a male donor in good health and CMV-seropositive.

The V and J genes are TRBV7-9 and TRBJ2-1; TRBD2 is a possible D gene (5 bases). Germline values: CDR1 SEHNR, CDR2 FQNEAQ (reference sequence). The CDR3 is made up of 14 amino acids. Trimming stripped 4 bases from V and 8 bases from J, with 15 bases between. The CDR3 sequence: CASSSVSAGDEQFF. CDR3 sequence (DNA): TGTGCCAGCAGCTCCGTTAGCGCGGGCGATGAGCAGTTCTTC.

The CDR3 loop reads CASSSPRGKRDRGGEQYF. The DNA for the CDR3 is TGTGCCAGCAGCTCACCGAGGGGGAAACGGGACAGGGGTGGCGAGCAGTACTTC. The V and J genes are TRBV7-2 and TRBJ2-7; 10 bases align to TRBD1. This CDR3 contains 18 residues. Germline trimming cut 4 bases from V and 6 bases from J; bases unmatched to any gene: 18. Looked up from germline, CDR1 is SGHTA and CDR2 is FQGNSA.

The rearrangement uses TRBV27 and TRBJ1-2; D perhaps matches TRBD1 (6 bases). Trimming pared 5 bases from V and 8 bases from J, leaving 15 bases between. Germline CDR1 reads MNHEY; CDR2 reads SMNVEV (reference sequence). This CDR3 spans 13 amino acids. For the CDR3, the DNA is TGTGCCAGCAGTCTAAACAGGGTAAACGGCTACACCTTC. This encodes CASSLNRVNGYTF.

In nucleotides, the CDR3 is TGTGCCAGCAGCGCCCATGGACAGGGGGGGGAAAAACTGTTTTTT. This sequence encodes CASSAHGQGGEKLFF. The rearrangement uses TRBV9 and TRBJ1-4, with 10 bases that match TRBD1. Germline CDR1 and CDR2: SGDLS and YYNGEE. The ends lost 3 bases at V and 8 bases at J; junction bases unmatched: 7. The CDR3 has 15 amino acids.

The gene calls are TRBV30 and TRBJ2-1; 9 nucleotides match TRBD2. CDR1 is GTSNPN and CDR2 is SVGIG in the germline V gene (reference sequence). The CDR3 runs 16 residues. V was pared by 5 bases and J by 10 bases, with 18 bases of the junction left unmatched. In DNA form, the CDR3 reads TGTGCCTGGGGTAGCTATGACGGGACTAGCTTCAGGGAGCAGTTCTTC. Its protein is CAWGSYDGTSFREQFF. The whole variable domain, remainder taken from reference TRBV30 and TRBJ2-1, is SQTIHQWPATLVQPVGSPLSLECTVEGTSNPNLYWYRQAAGRGLQLLFYSVGIGQISSEVPQNLSASRPQDRQFILSSKKLLLSDSGFYLCAWGSYDGTSFREQFFGPGTRLTVL.

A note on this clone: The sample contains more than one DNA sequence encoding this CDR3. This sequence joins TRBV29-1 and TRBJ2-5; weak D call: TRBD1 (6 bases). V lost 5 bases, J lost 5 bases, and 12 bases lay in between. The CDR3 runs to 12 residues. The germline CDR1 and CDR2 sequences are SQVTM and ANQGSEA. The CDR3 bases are TGCAGCGTTCAGGGGAGCCAGGAGACCCAGTACTTC. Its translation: CSVQGSQETQYF.

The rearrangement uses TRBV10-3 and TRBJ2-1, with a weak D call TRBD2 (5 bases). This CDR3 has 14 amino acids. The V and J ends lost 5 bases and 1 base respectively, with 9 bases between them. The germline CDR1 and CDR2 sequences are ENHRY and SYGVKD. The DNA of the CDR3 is TGTGCCATCAGTTCGGACTTTTCCTACAATGAGCAGTTCTTC. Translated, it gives CAISSDFSYNEQFF.